This T cell receptor (beta chain) was retrieved from a study of cytomegalovirus exposure and HLA in healthy donors. Study results and caveats: Common viral pathogens seemed to be connected with several of the most significant clusters, according to a later analysis. As immune exposure information, only CMV serostatus was available.

Germline V gene lookup returns CDR1 SGHRS and CDR2 YFSETQ. Trimming stripped 4 bases from V and 1 base from J, with 16 bases between. The CDR3 is 16 residues long. A note on this clone: What it recognizes is unknown.

With 60 Vbeta and 13 Jbeta primers, the PCR was carried out. Profiling relied on immunoSEQ multiplex PCR, and the TCRdb table lists in-frame clones only, not all of them. Its table lists around 200,000 clones. The chain joins TRBV5-1 to TRBJ2-3; D is possibly TRBD2 (6 bases). Specimen: PBMCs. This TCR derives from a woman aged 30 to 39 in good health and CMV-seropositive. DNA of the CDR3: TGCGCCAGCAGCATAAGGGACTCCAAGGGCACAGATACGCAGTATTTT. Translation gives CASSIRDSKGTDTQYF.